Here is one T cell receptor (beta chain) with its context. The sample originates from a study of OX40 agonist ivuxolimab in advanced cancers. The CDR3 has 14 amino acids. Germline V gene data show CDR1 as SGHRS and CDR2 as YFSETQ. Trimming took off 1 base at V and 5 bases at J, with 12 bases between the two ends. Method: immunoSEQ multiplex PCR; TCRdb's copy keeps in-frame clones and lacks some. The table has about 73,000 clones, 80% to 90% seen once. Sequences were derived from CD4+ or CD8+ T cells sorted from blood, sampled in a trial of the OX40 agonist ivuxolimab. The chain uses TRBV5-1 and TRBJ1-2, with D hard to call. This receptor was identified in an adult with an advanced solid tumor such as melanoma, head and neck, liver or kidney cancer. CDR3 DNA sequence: TGCGCCAGCAGCTTGCGGTCCCCCGGGTATGGCTACACCTTC. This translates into CASSLRSPGYGYTF. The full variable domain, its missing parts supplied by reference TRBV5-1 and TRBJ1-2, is KAGVTQTPRYLIKTRGQQVTLSCSPISGHRSVSWYQQTPGQGLQFLFEYFSETQRNKGNFPGRFSGRQFSNSRSEMNVSTLELGDSALYLCASSLRSPGYGYTFGSGTRLTVV.